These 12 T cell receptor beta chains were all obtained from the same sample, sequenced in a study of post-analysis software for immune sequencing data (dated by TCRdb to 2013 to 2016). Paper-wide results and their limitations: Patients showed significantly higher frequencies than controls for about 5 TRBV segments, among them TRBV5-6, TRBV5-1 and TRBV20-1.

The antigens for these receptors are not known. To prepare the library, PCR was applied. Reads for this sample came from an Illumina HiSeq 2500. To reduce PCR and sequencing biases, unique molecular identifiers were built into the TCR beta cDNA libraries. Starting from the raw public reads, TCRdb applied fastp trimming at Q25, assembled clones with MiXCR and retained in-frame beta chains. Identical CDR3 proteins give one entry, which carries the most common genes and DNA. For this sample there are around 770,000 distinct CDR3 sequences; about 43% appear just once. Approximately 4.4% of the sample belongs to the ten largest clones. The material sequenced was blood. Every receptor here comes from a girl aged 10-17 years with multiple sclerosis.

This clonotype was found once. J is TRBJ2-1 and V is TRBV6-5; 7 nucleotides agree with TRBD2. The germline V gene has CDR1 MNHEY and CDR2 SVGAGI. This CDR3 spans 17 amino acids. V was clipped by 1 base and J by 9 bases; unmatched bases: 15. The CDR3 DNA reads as TGTGCCAGCAGTTACTTCCGACTAGCCCTCGGTTCAGGTGAGCAGTTCTTC. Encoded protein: CASSYFRLALGSGEQFF.

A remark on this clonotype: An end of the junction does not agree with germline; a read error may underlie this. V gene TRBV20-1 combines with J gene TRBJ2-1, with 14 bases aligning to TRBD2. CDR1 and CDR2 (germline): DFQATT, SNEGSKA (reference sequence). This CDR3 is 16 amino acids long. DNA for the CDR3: TGCAGTGCTTTGGGACTAGCGGGAGTTTCGAGTAATGAGCCGTTCTTC. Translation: CSALGLAGVSSNEPFF.

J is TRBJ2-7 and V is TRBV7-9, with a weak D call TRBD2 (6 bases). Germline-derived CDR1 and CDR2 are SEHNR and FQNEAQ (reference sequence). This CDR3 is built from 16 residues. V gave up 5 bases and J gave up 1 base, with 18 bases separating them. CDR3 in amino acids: CASSPPTGLISYEQYF. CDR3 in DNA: TGTGCCAGCAGCCCACCCACGGGACTTATATCCTACGAGCAGTACTTC. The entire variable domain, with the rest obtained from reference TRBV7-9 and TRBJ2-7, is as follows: DTGVSQNPRHKITKRGQNVTFRCDPISEHNRLYWYRQTLGQGPEFLTYFQNEAQLEKSRLLSDRFSAERPKGSFSTLEIQRTEQGDSAMYLCASSPPTGLISYEQYFGPGTRLTVT.

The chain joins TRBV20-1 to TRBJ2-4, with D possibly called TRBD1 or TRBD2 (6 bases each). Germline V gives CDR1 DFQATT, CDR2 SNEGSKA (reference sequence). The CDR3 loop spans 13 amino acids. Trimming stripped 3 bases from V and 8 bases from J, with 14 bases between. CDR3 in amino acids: CSASPRGRDIQYF. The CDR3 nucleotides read TGCAGTGCTAGCCCCCGGGGGCGAGACATTCAGTACTTC.

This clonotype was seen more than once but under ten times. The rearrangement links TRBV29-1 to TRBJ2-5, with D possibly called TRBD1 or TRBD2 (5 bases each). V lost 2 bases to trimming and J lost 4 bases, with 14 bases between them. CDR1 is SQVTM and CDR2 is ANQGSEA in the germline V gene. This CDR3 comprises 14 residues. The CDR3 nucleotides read TGCAGCGTTGAACAAGGGACGGTGGGAGAGACCCAGTACTTC. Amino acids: CSVEQGTVGETQYF. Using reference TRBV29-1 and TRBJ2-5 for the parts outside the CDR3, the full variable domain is SAVISQKPSRDICQRGTSLTIQCQVDSQVTMMFWYRQQPGQSLTLIATANQGSEATYESGFVIDKFPISRPNLTFSTLTVSNMSPEDSSIYLCSVEQGTVGETQYFGPGTRLLVL.

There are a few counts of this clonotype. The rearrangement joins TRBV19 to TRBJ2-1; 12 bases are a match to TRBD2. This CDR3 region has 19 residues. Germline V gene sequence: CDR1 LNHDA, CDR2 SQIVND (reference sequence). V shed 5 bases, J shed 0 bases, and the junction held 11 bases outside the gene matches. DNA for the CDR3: TGTGCCAGTAGTCTCCCGGGACTAGCGGGCCAAATCTCCTACAATGAGCAGTTCTTC. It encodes CASSLPGLAGQISYNEQFF.

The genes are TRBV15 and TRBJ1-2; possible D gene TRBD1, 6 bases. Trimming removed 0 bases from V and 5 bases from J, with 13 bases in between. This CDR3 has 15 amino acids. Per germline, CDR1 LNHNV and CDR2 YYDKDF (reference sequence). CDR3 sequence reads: CATSRDAGAPYGYTF. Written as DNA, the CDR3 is TGTGCCACCAGCAGAGACGCGGGGGCCCCATATGGCTACACCTTC. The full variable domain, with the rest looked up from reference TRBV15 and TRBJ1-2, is DAMVIQNPRYQVTQFGKPVTLSCSQTLNHNVMYWYQQKSSQAPKLLFHYYDKDFNNEADTPDNFQSRRPNTSFCFLDIRSPGLGDTAMYLCATSRDAGAPYGYTFGSGTRLTVV.

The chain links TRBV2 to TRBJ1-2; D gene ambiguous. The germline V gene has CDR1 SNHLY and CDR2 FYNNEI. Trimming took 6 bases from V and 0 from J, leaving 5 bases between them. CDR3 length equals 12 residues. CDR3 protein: CASSDPNYGYTF. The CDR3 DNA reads TGTGCCAGCAGCGATCCTAACTATGGCTACACCTTC.

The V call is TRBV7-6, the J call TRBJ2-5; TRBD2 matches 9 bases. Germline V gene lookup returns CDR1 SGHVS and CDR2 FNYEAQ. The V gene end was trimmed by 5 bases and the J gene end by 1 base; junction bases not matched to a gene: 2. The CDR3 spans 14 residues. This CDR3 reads CASSRAGGQETQYF. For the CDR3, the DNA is TGTGCCAGCAGCCGAGCGGGAGGCCAAGAGACCCAGTACTTC.

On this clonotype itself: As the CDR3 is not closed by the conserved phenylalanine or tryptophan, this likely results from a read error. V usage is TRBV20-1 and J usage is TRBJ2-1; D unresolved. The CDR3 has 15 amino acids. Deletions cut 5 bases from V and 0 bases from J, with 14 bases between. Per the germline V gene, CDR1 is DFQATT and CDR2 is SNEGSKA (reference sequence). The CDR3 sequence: CSAGKPKSSYNEQFS. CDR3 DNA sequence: TGCAGTGCTGGAAAGCCGAAGAGCTCCTACAATGAGCAGTTCTCC.

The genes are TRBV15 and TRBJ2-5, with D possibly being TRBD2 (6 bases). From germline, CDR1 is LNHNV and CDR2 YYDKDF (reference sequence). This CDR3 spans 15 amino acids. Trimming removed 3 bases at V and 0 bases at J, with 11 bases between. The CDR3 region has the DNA TGTGCCACCAGCAGTATCACGGGGGACCAAGAGACCCAGTACTTC. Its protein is CATSSITGDQETQYF.

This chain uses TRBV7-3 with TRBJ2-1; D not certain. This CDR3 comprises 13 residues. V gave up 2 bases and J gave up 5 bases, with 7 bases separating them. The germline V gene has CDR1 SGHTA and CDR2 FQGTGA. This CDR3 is CASSLAANNEQFF. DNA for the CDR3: TGTGCCAGCAGCTTAGCGGCCAACAATGAGCAGTTCTTC. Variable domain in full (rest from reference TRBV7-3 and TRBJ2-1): GAGVSQTPSNKVTEKGKYVELRCDPISGHTALYWYRQSLGQGPEFLIYFQGTGAADDSGLPNDRFFAVRPEGSVSTLKIQRTERGDSAVYLCASSLAANNEQFFGPGTRLTVL.